One sample yielded the 10 T cell receptor beta chains listed below, sequenced in a study of cytomegalovirus exposure and HLA in healthy donors. The study ran its PCR with 60 Vbeta and 13 Jbeta primers. TCRdb's table, derived via immunoSEQ multiplex PCR, lists solely in-frame clones and lacks some. The repertoire has around 140,000 clones, around four fifths of them found once; the top ten carry 1.3% to 1.5%. Sequenced: PBMCs. The receptors stem from a female donor in good health and CMV-seronegative.

The J gene is TRBJ1-4, the V gene TRBV25-1, with a tentative D call TRBD1 (5 bases). V was shortened by 3 bases and J by 6 bases, with 11 bases between the two germline ends. Per germline, CDR1 MGHDK and CDR2 SYGVNS. CDR3 size: 14 residues. Here the CDR3 reads CASSDGGEDEKLFF. The CDR3 coding sequence is TGTGCCAGCAGTGACGGGGGGGAAGATGAAAAACTGTTTTTT.

CDR3 coding DNA: TGTGCCAGCAGCCCGGGACTAGCGGTTAACAATGAGCAGTTCTTC. This encodes CASSPGLAVNNEQFF. The chain links TRBV7-9 to TRBJ2-1; 11 positions agree with TRBD2. Trimming cost V 5 bases and J 5 bases; bases outside gene matches: 5. Looked up from germline, CDR1 is SEHNR and CDR2 is FQNEAQ (reference sequence). This CDR3 is built from 15 residues.

The chain uses TRBV9 and TRBJ1-3; D is unclear. CDR3 length equals 13 residues. The germline CDR1 and CDR2 sequences are SGDLS and YYNGEE. Trimming removed 2 bases from V and 0 bases from J, with 3 bases in between. CDR3 region: CASSVSSGNTIYF. The CDR3, as DNA: TGTGCCAGCAGCGTGAGCTCTGGAAACACCATATATTTT.

The rearrangement links TRBV5-1 to TRBJ2-3, with 14 positions matching TRBD2. V lost 4 bases to trimming and J lost 4 bases; unmatched junction nucleotides: 5. CDR1 is SGHRS and CDR2 is YFSETQ in the germline V gene. This CDR3 region has 16 residues. The DNA for the CDR3 is TGCGCCAGCAGCACGGGGACTAGCGGGAGTTCAGATACGCAGTATTTT. Translated, it gives CASSTGTSGSSDTQYF.

This chain joins TRBV5-5 and TRBJ2-7; 11 bases are shared with TRBD2. The ends lost 5 bases at V and 3 bases at J; junction bases unmatched: 10. The CDR3 runs to 16 residues. Germline CDR1 is SGHKS and CDR2 is YYEKEE (reference sequence). CDR3 loop: CASSRGLAGTFYEQYF. CDR3 sequence (DNA): TGTGCCAGCAGTCGCGGACTAGCGGGCACCTTCTACGAGCAGTACTTC.

The V call is TRBV5-4, the J call TRBJ2-1; TRBD1 is a possible D gene (6 bases). Germline CDR1 is SGHNT and CDR2 is YYREEE (reference sequence). V lost 4 bases, J lost 8 bases, and 13 bases lay in between. CDR3 length: 13 residues. CDR3: CASSRTGTDEQFF. The CDR3 region has the DNA TGTGCCAGCAGCCGAACAGGGACCGATGAGCAGTTCTTC.

This chain links TRBV2 with TRBJ1-5; 10 bases are a match to TRBD1. CDR3 length equals 15 residues. The germline V gene has CDR1 SNHLY and CDR2 FYNNEI. The ends lost 3 bases at V and 6 bases at J; junction bases unmatched: 5. For the CDR3, the DNA is TGTGCCAGCAGTGAGTGGACAGGGGGAGGTCAGCCCCAGCATTTT. As protein: CASSEWTGGGQPQHF.

This clone was seen only a few times. The V call is TRBV6-1, the J call TRBJ1-1; a weak D match, TRBD1 (5 bases). The CDR3 runs 14 residues. V lost 2 bases and J 4 bases, leaving 11 bases between the germline ends. CDR1 and CDR2 from the germline V gene are MNHNS and SASEGT. In DNA, the CDR3 is TGTGCCAGCAGTGAATGGCCGGGGGGCACTGAAGCTTTCTTT. Amino acids: CASSEWPGGTEAFF.

The V call is TRBV19, the J call TRBJ1-1, with 9 bases identical to TRBD1. This CDR3 is built from 16 residues. Germline lookup yields CDR1 LNHDA and CDR2 SQIVND (reference sequence). Trimming cost V 5 bases and J 5 bases; bases outside gene matches: 12. CDR3 nucleotides: TGTGCCAGTAGTTCCCTTCCGGGACAGGGACCAACTGAAGCTTTCTTT. Encoded protein: CASSSLPGQGPTEAFF. The variable domain in full, completed from reference TRBV19 and TRBJ1-1, reads DGGITQSPKYLFRKEGQNVTLSCEQNLNHDAMYWYRQDPGQGLRLIYYSQIVNDFQKGDIAEGYSVSREKKESFPLTVTSAQKNPTAFYLCASSSLPGQGPTEAFFGQGTRLTVV.

Here the CDR3 reads CASKRLGDQPQHF. DNA for the CDR3: TGTGCCAGCAAGCGGCTGGGCGACCAGCCCCAGCATTTT. V usage is TRBV2 and J usage is TRBJ1-5; D is unresolved. CDR1 is SNHLY, CDR2 FYNNEI, per germline. CDR3 length: 13 amino acids. The V end lost 7 bases, the J end lost 7 bases, and 14 bases lay between the germline ends.